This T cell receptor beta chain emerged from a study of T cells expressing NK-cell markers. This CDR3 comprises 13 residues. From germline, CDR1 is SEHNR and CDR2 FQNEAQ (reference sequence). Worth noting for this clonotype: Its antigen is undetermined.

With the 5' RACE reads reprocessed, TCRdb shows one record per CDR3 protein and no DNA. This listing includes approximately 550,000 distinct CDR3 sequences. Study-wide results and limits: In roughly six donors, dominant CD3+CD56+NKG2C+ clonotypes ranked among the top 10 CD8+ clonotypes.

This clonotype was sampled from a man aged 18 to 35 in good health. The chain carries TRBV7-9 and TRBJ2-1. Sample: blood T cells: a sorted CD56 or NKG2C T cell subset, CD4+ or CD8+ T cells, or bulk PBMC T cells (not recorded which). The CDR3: CASSPRVRNEQFF.